What follows are 7 T cell receptor beta chains derived from one specimen sequenced in a study of blood T cell repertoires in COVID-19. The table came from immunoSEQ multiplex PCR; TCRdb's copy has only in-frame clones and leaves some out. The sample includes around 70,000 clones, 70% to 90% of them seen just once. The sample comprised peripheral blood. The receptors derive from a woman of 80 years or more with active or convalescent COVID-19.

DNA for the CDR3: TGTGCTAGTGGTTGGTACTCCGGGACACCCTATGAGACCCAGTACTTC. It specifies CASGWYSGTPYETQYF. The J gene is TRBJ2-5, the V gene TRBV12-5, with D perhaps matching TRBD1 (6 bases). Germline V gene data show CDR1 as LGHNT and CDR2 as FRNRAP. The CDR3 runs 16 residues. The V end lost 4 bases, the J end lost 5 bases, and 20 bases lay between the germline ends.

This rearrangement joins TRBV5-1 to TRBJ1-5, with D tentatively TRBD1 (5 bases). The CDR3 sequence is 14 residues long. Trimming removed 0 bases at V and 5 bases at J, with 9 bases between. Germline V gene lookup returns CDR1 SGHRS and CDR2 YFSETQ. CDR3 sequence: CASSLGQLDQPQHF. As DNA, the CDR3 is TGCGCCAGCAGCTTGGGACAGCTTGATCAGCCCCAGCATTTT.

This chain connects TRBV7-9 to TRBJ2-5; 10 nucleotides line up with TRBD2. Germline V gives CDR1 SEHNR, CDR2 FQNEAQ (reference sequence). The CDR3 runs 17 residues. V shed 4 bases, J shed 2 bases, and the junction held 10 bases outside the gene matches. CDR3 residues: CASSSGFVAGGQETQYF. The CDR3 DNA is TGTGCCAGCAGCTCTGGGTTTGTAGCGGGGGGACAAGAGACCCAGTACTTC.

CDR3 residues: CASSASLPGLSSSYNSPLHF. The DNA of the CDR3 is TGTGCCAGCAGTGCGTCCCTACCGGGACTTTCGAGCTCCTATAATTCACCCCTCCACTTT. This chain joins TRBV6-1 and TRBJ1-6, with D possibly matching TRBD1 (5 bases). The germline V and J ends were trimmed by 4 bases and 0 bases, with 22 bases remaining between them. The CDR3 loop spans 20 amino acids. In germline, CDR1 is MNHNS, CDR2 SASEGT.

The CDR3 sequence: CASSQMTGRGLSSYNEQFF. DNA for the CDR3: TGCGCCAGCAGCCAAATGACAGGGCGCGGACTCAGCTCCTACAATGAGCAGTTCTTC. The chain joins TRBV4-3 to TRBJ2-1, with 7 bases lining up with TRBD1. Germline values: CDR1 LGHNA, CDR2 YSLEER. This CDR3 is built from 19 residues. V dropped 2 bases and J dropped 0; count of bases not matched to a gene: 13.

V and J are TRBV6-5 and TRBJ1-6, with TRBD1 identical over 9 bases. Looked up from germline, CDR1 is MNHEY and CDR2 is SVGAGI. J was trimmed by 7 bases and V by 8 bases; bases with no gene match: 9. The CDR3 runs to 15 residues. CDR3 nucleotides: TGTGCCAGCGCCAGGCCGGGACAGGGAAATTCACCCCTCCACTTT. It encodes CASARPGQGNSPLHF.

In its sample, this clone was seen once. This chain links TRBV7-2 with TRBJ2-7, with 10 positions matching TRBD2. V gave up 4 bases and J gave up 3 bases; unmatched junction bases: 6. Germline V gives CDR1 SGHTA, CDR2 FQGNSA. The CDR3 has 15 amino acids. The CDR3, as DNA: TGTGCCAGCAGCTCTCAAGCGGGGGGGAACTACGAGCAGTACTTC. Residues: CASSSQAGGNYEQYF.